This T cell receptor beta chain was retrieved from a study of T cell responses to AZD1222 COVID-19 vaccine. Study-wide context: Researchers grouped second doses given at about 4 or about 12 weeks into one pool.

TCRdb's table, derived via immunoSEQ multiplex PCR, lists solely in-frame clones and lacks some. The sample holds roughly 170,000 clones, about 91% seen once. General study findings and limits: In a largely white British group with more females than males, clonal diversity was possibly underestimated. Only 5 to 7 AZD1222 recipients were seropositive at baseline.

A note on this clone: The antigen remains unidentified.

Germline loops: CDR1 SNHLY, CDR2 FYNNEI. This CDR3 comprises 16 residues. Unmatched junction bases numbered 8, after V lost 1 base and J lost 4 bases. The clonotype originates from an adult in good health. Sequenced material: peripheral blood, taken on day 0 of AZD1222 vaccination. J is TRBJ2-3 and V is TRBV2; TRBD2 matches at 7 bases. The CDR3 loop reads CASSEDGGSAADTQYF. The CDR3 bases are TGTGCCAGCAGTGAAGACGGCGGGAGTGCAGCAGATACGCAGTATTTT.